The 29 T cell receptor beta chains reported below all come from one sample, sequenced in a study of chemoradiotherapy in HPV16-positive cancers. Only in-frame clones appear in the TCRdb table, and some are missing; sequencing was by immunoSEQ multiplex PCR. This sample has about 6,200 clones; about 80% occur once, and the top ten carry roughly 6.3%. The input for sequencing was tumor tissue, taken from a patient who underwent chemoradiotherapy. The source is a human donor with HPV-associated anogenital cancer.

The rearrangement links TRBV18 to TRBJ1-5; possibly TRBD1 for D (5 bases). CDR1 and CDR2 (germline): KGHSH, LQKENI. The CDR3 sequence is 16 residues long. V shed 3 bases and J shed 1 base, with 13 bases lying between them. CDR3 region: CASSPPGGASNQPQHF. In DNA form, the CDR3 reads TGTGCCAGCTCACCGCCCGGAGGGGCCAGCAATCAGCCCCAGCATTTT.

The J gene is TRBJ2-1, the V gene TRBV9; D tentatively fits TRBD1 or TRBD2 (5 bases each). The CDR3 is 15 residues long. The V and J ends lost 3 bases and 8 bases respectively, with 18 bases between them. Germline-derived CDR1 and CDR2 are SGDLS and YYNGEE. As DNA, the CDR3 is TGTGCCAGCAGCGCCGGGACGGGCCCGTGGGATGAGCAGTTCTTC. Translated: CASSAGTGPWDEQFF.

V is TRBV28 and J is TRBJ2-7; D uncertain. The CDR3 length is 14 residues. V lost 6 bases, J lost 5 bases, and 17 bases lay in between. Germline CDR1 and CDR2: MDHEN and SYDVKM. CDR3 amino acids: CASSFFGFRDEQYF. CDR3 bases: TGTGCCAGCAGCTTTTTCGGCTTTCGCGACGAGCAGTACTTC.

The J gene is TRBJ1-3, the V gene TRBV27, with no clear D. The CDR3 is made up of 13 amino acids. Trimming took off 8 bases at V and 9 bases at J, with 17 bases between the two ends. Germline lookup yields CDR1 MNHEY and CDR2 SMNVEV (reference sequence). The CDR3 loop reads CASGPSILSTIYF. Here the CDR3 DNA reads TGTGCCAGCGGTCCGTCTATTCTCAGCACCATATATTTT.

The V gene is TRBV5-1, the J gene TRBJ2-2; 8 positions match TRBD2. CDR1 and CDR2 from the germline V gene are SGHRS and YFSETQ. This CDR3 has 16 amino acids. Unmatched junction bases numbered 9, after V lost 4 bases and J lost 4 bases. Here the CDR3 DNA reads TGCGCCAGCAGCCTATCGAGCGGGAGCGGCACCGGGGAGCTGTTTTTT. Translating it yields CASSLSSGSGTGELFF. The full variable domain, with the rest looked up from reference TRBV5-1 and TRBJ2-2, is KAGVTQTPRYLIKTRGQQVTLSCSPISGHRSVSWYQQTPGQGLQFLFEYFSETQRNKGNFPGRFSGRQFSNSRSEMNVSTLELGDSALYLCASSLSSGSGTGELFFGEGSRLTVL.

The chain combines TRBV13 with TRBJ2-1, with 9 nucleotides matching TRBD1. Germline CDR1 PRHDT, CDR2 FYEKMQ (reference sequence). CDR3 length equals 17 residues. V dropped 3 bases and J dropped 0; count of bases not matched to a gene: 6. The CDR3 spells CASSFLLGQGSYNEQFF. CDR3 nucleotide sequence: TGTGCCAGCAGCTTCCTCTTGGGACAGGGCTCCTACAATGAGCAGTTCTTC.

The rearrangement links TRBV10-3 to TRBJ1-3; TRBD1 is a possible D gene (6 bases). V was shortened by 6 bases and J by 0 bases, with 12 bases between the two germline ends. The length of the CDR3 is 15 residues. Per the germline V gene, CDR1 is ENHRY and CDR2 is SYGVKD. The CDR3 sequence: CAISQGFSSGNTIYF. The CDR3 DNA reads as TGTGCCATCAGCCAGGGGTTCAGCTCTGGAAACACCATATATTTT.

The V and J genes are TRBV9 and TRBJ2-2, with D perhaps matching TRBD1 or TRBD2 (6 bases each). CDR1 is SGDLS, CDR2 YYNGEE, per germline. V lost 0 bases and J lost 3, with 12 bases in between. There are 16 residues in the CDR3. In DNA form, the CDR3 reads TGTGCCAGCAGCGTAGCCGGGGGCGGCTACACCGGGGAGCTGTTTTTT. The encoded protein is CASSVAGGGYTGELFF.

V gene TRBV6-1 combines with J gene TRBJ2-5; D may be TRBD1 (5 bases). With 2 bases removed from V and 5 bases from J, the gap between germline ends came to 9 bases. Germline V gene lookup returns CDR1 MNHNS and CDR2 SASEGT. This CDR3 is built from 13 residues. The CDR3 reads CASSEQGAETQYF. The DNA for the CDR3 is TGTGCCAGCAGTGAACAGGGCGCCGAGACCCAGTACTTC.

The CDR3 here is CASSPALAGVHEQYF. In nucleotides, the CDR3 is TGTGCCAGCAGCCCGGCCTTAGCGGGAGTCCACGAGCAGTACTTC. The V gene is TRBV11-2, the J gene TRBJ2-7; the match to TRBD2 covers 9 bases. The CDR3 runs to 15 residues. V shed 5 bases, J shed 5 bases, and the junction held 10 bases outside the gene matches. Germline-derived CDR1 and CDR2 are SGHAT and FQNNGV.

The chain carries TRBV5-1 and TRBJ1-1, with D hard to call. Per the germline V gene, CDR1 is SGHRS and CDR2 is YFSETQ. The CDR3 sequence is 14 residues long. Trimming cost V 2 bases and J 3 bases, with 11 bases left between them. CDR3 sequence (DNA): TGCGCCAGCAGCTTATCATTGGTCCACACTGAAGCTTTCTTT. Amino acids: CASSLSLVHTEAFF.

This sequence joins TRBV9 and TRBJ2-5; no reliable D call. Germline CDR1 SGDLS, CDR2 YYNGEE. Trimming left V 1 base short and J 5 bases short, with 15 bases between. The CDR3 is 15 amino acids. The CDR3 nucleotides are TGTGCCAGCAGCGTATCATCTCGGACGTGGGAGACCCAGTACTTC. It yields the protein CASSVSSRTWETQYF.

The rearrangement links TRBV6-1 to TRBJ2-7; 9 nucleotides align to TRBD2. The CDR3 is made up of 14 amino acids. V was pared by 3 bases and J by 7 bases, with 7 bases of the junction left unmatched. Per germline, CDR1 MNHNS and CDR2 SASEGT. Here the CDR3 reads CASSDGGGAEEQYF. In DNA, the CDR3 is TGTGCCAGCAGTGACGGCGGGGGGGCAGAAGAGCAGTACTTC.

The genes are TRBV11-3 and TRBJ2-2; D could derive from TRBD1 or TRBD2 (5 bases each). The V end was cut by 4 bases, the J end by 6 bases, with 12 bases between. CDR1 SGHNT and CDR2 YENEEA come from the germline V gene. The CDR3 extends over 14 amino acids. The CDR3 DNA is TGTGCCAGCAGCTCGATGAGGGGATCCGGGGAGCTGTTTTTT. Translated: CASSSMRGSGELFF.

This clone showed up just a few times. This CDR3 reads CASKRTYDQPQHF. In nucleotides, the CDR3 is TGTGCCAGTAAGAGGACATACGATCAGCCCCAGCATTTT. This chain uses TRBV19 with TRBJ1-5, with D possibly TRBD1 on 5 matching bases. The CDR3 extends over 13 amino acids. Germline-derived CDR1 and CDR2 are LNHDA and SQIVND (reference sequence). V lost 7 bases to trimming and J lost 5 bases, with 12 bases between them.

The chain's CDR3 is CASSIIRDTEAFF. The CDR3 bases are TGTGCCAGCAGCATTATCCGGGACACTGAAGCTTTCTTT. V and J are TRBV27 and TRBJ1-1; D remains ambiguous. The CDR3 consists of 13 residues. Trimming took off 6 bases at V and 3 bases at J, with 11 bases between the two ends. Per germline, CDR1 MNHEY and CDR2 SMNVEV (reference sequence).

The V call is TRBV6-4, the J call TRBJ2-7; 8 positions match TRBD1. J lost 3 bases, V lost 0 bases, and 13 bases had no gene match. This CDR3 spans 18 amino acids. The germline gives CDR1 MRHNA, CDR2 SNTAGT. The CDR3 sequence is CASSDSKTGVKPNYEQYF. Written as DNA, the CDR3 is TGTGCCAGCAGTGACTCCAAGACAGGGGTTAAACCTAACTACGAGCAGTACTTC.

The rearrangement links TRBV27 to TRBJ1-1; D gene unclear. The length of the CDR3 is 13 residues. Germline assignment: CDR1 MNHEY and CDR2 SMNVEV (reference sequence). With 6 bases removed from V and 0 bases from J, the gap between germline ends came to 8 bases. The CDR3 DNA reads TGTGCCAGCAGGCCTTATATGAACACTGAAGCTTTCTTT. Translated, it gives CASRPYMNTEAFF.

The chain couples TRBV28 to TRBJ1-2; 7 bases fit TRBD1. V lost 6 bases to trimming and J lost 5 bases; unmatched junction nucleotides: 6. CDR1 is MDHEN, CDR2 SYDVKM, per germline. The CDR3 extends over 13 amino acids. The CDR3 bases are TGTGCCAGCAGGATGGGGACAGATTATGGCTACACCTTC. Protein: CASRMGTDYGYTF.

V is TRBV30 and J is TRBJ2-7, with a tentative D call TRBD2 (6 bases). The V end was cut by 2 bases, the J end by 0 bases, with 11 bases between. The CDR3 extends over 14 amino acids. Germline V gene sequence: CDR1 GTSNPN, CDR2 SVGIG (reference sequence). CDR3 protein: CAWSRDSSSYEQYF. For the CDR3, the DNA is TGTGCCTGGAGTCGGGACTCAAGCTCCTACGAGCAGTACTTC.

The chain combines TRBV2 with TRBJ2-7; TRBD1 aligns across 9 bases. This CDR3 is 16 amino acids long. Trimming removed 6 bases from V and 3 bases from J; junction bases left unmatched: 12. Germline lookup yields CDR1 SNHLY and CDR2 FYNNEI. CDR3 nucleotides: TGTGCCAGCAGGGATGGCCCGGGACAGGGAATCTACGAGCAGTACTTC. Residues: CASRDGPGQGIYEQYF.

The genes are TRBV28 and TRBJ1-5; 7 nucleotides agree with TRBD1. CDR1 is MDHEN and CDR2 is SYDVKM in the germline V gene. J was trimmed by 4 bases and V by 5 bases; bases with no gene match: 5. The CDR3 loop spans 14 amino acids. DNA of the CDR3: TGTGCCAGCAGTGCTCCAGGGGGGAATCAGCCCCAGCATTTT. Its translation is CASSAPGGNQPQHF.

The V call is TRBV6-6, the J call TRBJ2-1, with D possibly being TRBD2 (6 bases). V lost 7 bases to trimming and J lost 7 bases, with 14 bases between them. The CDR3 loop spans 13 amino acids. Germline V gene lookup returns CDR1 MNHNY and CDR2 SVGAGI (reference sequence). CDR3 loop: CASTTGARNEQFF. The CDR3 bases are TGTGCCAGCACGACGGGAGCTCGAAATGAGCAGTTCTTC.

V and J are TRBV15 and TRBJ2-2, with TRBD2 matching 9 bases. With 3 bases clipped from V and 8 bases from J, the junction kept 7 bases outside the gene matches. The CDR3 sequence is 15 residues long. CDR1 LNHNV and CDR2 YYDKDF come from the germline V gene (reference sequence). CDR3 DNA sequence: TGTGCCACCAGCAGTCCGACTAGCGGATGGGGGGAGCTGTTTTTT. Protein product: CATSSPTSGWGELFF.

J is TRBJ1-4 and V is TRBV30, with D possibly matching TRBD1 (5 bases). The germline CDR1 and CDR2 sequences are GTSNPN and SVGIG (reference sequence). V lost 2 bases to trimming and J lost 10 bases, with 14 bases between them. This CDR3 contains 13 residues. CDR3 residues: CAWSNRFYGKLFF. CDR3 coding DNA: TGTGCCTGGAGTAACAGGTTCTATGGAAAACTGTTTTTT.

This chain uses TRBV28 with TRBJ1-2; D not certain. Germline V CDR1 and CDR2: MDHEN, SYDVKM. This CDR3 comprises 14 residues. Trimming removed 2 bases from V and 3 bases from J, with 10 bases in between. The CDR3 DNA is TGTGCCAGCAGTTTACCGGCGGGGTACTATGGCTACACCTTC. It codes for CASSLPAGYYGYTF.

The CDR3 DNA is TGCGCCAGCTTCTTGAGGCGGGGATCCGAAGCTTTCTTT. It specifies CASFLRRGSEAFF. The V and J genes are TRBV10-2 and TRBJ1-1; unclear D gene. The CDR3 has 13 residues. V gave up 8 bases and J gave up 8 bases, with 18 bases separating them. Germline assignment: CDR1 WSHSY and CDR2 SAAADI.

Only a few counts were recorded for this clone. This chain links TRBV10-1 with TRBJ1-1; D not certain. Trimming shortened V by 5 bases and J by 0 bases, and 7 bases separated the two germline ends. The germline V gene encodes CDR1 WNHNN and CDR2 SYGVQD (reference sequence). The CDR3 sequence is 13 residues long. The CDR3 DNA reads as TGCGCCAGCAGTCTAGACATGAACACTGAAGCTTTCTTT. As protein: CASSLDMNTEAFF.

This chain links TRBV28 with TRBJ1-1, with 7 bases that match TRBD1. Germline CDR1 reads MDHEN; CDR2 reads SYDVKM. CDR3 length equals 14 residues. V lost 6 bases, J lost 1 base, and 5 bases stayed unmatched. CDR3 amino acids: CASSLGGWNTEAFF. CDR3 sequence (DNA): TGTGCCAGCAGCCTAGGGGGCTGGAACACTGAAGCTTTCTTT.